This T cell receptor beta chain came from a study of blood T cell repertoires in COVID-19. As for the study in general: Spain, Italy and the United States supplied samples that represented acute and convalescent COVID-19.

Sequencing used immunoSEQ multiplex PCR; TCRdb keeps in-frame clones, though not all of them. The table shows under 80,000 clones, with about 80% occurring only once. Sample: peripheral blood. This clonotype was obtained from a human donor in a cohort sampled during active COVID-19.

CDR3 nucleotides: TGTGCCAGCAGAAGGGGGATTGGCCACATGAACACTGAAGCTTTCTTT. This translates into CASRRGIGHMNTEAFF. The chain recombines TRBV28 with TRBJ1-1, with D perhaps TRBD1 (6 bases). CDR3 length: 16 amino acids. Trimming pared 6 bases from V and 0 bases from J, leaving 17 bases between. Germline V CDR1 and CDR2: MDHEN, SYDVKM.